This T cell receptor beta chain emerged from a study of blood T cell repertoires in COVID-19. About the research overall: Samples of COVID-19 (acute and convalescent) were obtained from the United States, Italy and Spain.

Participants spanned ages about 18 to 90 years and resided in fewer than 30 US areas. The protocol was immunoSEQ multiplex PCR, while the TCRdb copy is restricted to in-frame clones and leaves out a portion. Counted here are around 140,000 clones, 80% to 90% occurring once; the ten biggest clones make up 3% to 3.5%. This TCR derives from a woman in her fifties or sixties with acute COVID-19. Sequences were obtained from PBMCs or T cells enriched from blood (not recorded which).

The CDR3 sequence: CASSQDIVIGGRREAFF. CDR3 sequence (DNA): TGTGCCAGCAGCCAAGATATTGTTATCGGGGGGCGCCGTGAAGCTTTCTTT. V is TRBV14 and J is TRBJ1-1; perhaps TRBD1 as D (6 bases). This CDR3 has 17 amino acids. With 0 bases removed from V and 7 bases from J, the gap between germline ends came to 21 bases. Germline values: CDR1 SGHDN, CDR2 FVKESK.